Listed here are 18 T cell receptor beta chains from one sample, sequenced in a study of blood T cell repertoires in COVID-19. TCRdb keeps only in-frame clones here, not all; method: immunoSEQ multiplex PCR. Of 130,000 to 150,000 clones listed, under 90% are singletons. The source material was peripheral blood. The source of these receptors is a human donor in a cohort sampled during active COVID-19.

J is TRBJ1-4 and V is TRBV4-3, with 8 bases lining up with TRBD1. The V gene's germline CDR1 is LGHNA and CDR2 YSLEER. The CDR3 spans 16 residues. Unmatched junction bases numbered 9, after V lost 4 bases and J lost 5 bases. CDR3 sequence: CASSPTRTGQNEKLFF. CDR3 coding DNA: TGCGCCAGCAGCCCGACTAGGACAGGGCAAAATGAAAAACTGTTTTTT.

The chain is built from TRBV5-1 and TRBJ2-3; D is possibly TRBD2 (5 bases). The V gene lost 4 bases and the J gene lost 11 bases, with 17 bases spanning the gap. Germline lookup yields CDR1 SGHRS and CDR2 YFSETQ. The CDR3 runs to 13 residues. The CDR3 region is CASSTRAPEEQYF. The CDR3 DNA sequence: TGCGCCAGCAGCACCCGGGCCCCGGAGGAGCAGTATTTT.

This clone was picked up one time. This chain uses TRBV7-9 with TRBJ1-4; unclear D gene. In germline, CDR1 is SEHNR, CDR2 FQNEAQ (reference sequence). The CDR3 has 13 residues. Trimming shortened V by 1 base and J by 4 bases, and 4 bases separated the two germline ends. As DNA, the CDR3 is TGTGCCAGCAGCTTAGGCAGTAATGAAAAACTGTTTTTT. As protein: CASSLGSNEKLFF. The whole variable domain, filled in from reference TRBV7-9 and TRBJ1-4, reads DTGVSQNPRHKITKRGQNVTFRCDPISEHNRLYWYRQTLGQGPEFLTYFQNEAQLEKSRLLSDRFSAERPKGSFSTLEIQRTEQGDSAMYLCASSLGSNEKLFFGSGTQLSVL.

The V and J genes are TRBV5-4 and TRBJ2-2; D gene unclear. V dropped 1 base and J dropped 2 bases, with 9 bases sitting between them. Germline values: CDR1 SGHNT, CDR2 YYREEE (reference sequence). CDR3 length: 15 amino acids. Here the CDR3 reads CASSLLQINTGELFF. The CDR3 DNA follows: TGTGCCAGCAGCTTGCTACAGATAAACACCGGGGAGCTGTTTTTT.

This chain uses TRBV19 with TRBJ2-1; 7 positions agree with TRBD1. Per the germline V gene, CDR1 is LNHDA and CDR2 is SQIVND (reference sequence). V trimming: 3 bases; J trimming: 10 bases; junction bases outside the gene matches: 12. There are 15 residues in the CDR3. The CDR3 bases are TGTGCCAGTAGTATTAGGGTCAGGGGGAACGGGGAGCAGTTCTTC. It is translated as CASSIRVRGNGEQFF.

J is TRBJ2-2 and V is TRBV2; 9 positions match TRBD1. The CDR3 runs 14 residues. The germline V gene encodes CDR1 SNHLY and CDR2 FYNNEI. V lost 9 bases, J lost 5 bases, and 7 bases stayed unmatched. The CDR3 protein is CARWDRAGTGELFF. The CDR3 DNA follows: TGTGCCAGATGGGACAGGGCGGGGACCGGGGAGCTGTTTTTT.

The chain recombines TRBV3-1 (or the pseudogene TRBV3-2) with TRBJ2-3; possible D gene TRBD2, 5 bases. Germline CDR1 is LGHDT and CDR2 is YNNKEL (reference sequence). CDR3 length: 14 residues. V was clipped by 8 bases and J by 5 bases, with 17 bases between them. The CDR3 is CASSTSSGGDTQYF. As DNA, the CDR3 is TGTGCCAGCTCTACTAGTAGTGGTGGAGATACGCAGTATTTT.

Only one count was recorded for this clone. This sequence joins TRBV9 and TRBJ1-4, with a tentative D call TRBD1 (6 bases). Germline assignment: CDR1 SGDLS and CDR2 YYNGEE. Trimming took off 0 bases at V and 2 bases at J, with 11 bases between the two ends. There are 16 residues in the CDR3. The CDR3 region has the DNA TGTGCCAGCAGCGTAGGATTCAGGGGTACTAATGAAAAACTGTTTTTT. It encodes CASSVGFRGTNEKLFF.

The V gene is TRBV5-6, the J gene TRBJ1-1; D may be TRBD1 (6 bases). The CDR3 consists of 14 residues. Trimming shortened V by 4 bases and J by 2 bases, and 12 bases separated the two germline ends. CDR1 is SGHDT, CDR2 YYEEEE, per germline. For the CDR3, the DNA is TGTGCCAGCAGCCCATGGACAGATAACACTGAAGCTTTCTTT. The encoded protein is CASSPWTDNTEAFF.

The V gene is TRBV6-5, the J gene TRBJ2-7; 7 bases align to TRBD2. CDR1 is MNHEY, CDR2 SVGAGI, per germline. This CDR3 region has 15 residues. After removal of 6 bases from V and 7 bases from J, the junction contained 15 bases not matched to a gene. The CDR3 nucleotides are TGTGCCAGCAGCCCCTCTGGGAGGGGAGAGGGGGAGCAGTACTTC. This translates into CASSPSGRGEGEQYF.

Only a few counts were recorded for this clone. CDR3 nucleotides: TGTGCCAGCAGAGGGGCCACAGATACGCAGTATTTT. As protein: CASRGATDTQYF. The chain employs TRBV9 and TRBJ2-3, with a weak D call TRBD1 (5 bases). The germline gives CDR1 SGDLS, CDR2 YYNGEE. Trimming shortened V by 5 bases and J by 2 bases, and 6 bases separated the two germline ends. The length of the CDR3 is 12 residues. Based on the CDR3 plus reference TRBV9 and TRBJ2-3, the full variable domain is DSGVTQTPKHLITATGQRVTLRCSPRSGDLSVYWYQQSLDQGLQFLIQYYNGEERAKGNILERFSAQQFPDLHSELNLSSLELGDSALYFCASRGATDTQYFGPGTRLTVL.

This clone was recorded once. This chain connects TRBV5-4 to TRBJ1-2, with TRBD1 matching 8 bases. From germline, CDR1 is SGHNT and CDR2 YYREEE (reference sequence). J gave up 8 bases and V 5 bases, and 17 bases lay outside the gene matches. The CDR3 consists of 16 residues. CDR3 nucleotides: TGTGCCAGCAGTCAGGACAGGGCCGCGGGAGTCGAAGGCTACACCTTC. This codes for CASSQDRAAGVEGYTF.

The CDR3 nucleotides read TGTGCCAGCGGACAGGGGAACATTCAGTACTTC. It encodes CASGQGNIQYF. The chain links TRBV2 to TRBJ2-4; TRBD1 aligns across 9 bases. CDR1 and CDR2 (germline): SNHLY, FYNNEI. CDR3 length equals 11 residues. V was clipped by 8 bases and J by 7 bases; unmatched bases: 0.

The chain carries TRBV7-9 and TRBJ2-5; 11 bases fit TRBD2. This CDR3 has 15 amino acids. J was trimmed by 2 bases and V by 4 bases; bases with no gene match: 3. Germline loops: CDR1 SEHNR, CDR2 FQNEAQ (reference sequence). CDR3 sequence: CASSSRTSGQETQYF. The CDR3, as DNA: TGTGCCAGCAGCTCCCGGACTAGCGGGCAAGAGACCCAGTACTTC.

The rearrangement uses TRBV6-6 and TRBJ2-7; 10 nucleotides align to TRBD1. The V and J ends lost 7 bases and 3 bases, in that order; junction bases with no gene match: 9. Germline CDR1 is MNHNY and CDR2 is SVGAGI (reference sequence). The CDR3 spans 15 residues. The CDR3 region is CASTIRTGGDYEQYF. DNA for the CDR3: TGTGCCAGCACCATAAGGACAGGGGGGGACTACGAGCAGTACTTC.

The rearrangement links TRBV6-5 to TRBJ1-2; D may be TRBD1 (5 bases). This CDR3 has 16 amino acids. Trimming removed 2 bases at V and 2 bases at J, with 15 bases between. Germline lookup yields CDR1 MNHEY and CDR2 SVGAGI. CDR3 residues: CASSYPPRGENYGYTF. CDR3 DNA: TGTGCCAGCAGTTACCCCCCCCGGGGGGAAAACTATGGCTACACCTTC.

The J gene is TRBJ2-3, the V gene TRBV6-8, with D possibly matching TRBD2 (6 bases). CDR3 length equals 16 residues. Germline V CDR1 and CDR2: MNHGY, SAAAGT. V lost 8 bases to trimming and J lost 2 bases, with 20 bases between them. The CDR3 DNA sequence: TGTGCCAGCTATCCCCGGAGGCGGGGCCCCACAGATACGCAGTATTTT. Encoded protein: CASYPRRRGPTDTQYF.

This sequence joins TRBV19 and TRBJ2-7; a weak D match, TRBD2 (7 bases). The germline gives CDR1 LNHDA, CDR2 SQIVND (reference sequence). The CDR3 is 13 residues long. The V end lost 6 bases, the J end lost 0 bases, and 9 bases lay between the germline ends. CDR3 nucleotides: TGTGCCAGTAGGGGGGGGCTCTCCTACGAGCAGTACTTC. Its protein is CASRGGLSYEQYF.